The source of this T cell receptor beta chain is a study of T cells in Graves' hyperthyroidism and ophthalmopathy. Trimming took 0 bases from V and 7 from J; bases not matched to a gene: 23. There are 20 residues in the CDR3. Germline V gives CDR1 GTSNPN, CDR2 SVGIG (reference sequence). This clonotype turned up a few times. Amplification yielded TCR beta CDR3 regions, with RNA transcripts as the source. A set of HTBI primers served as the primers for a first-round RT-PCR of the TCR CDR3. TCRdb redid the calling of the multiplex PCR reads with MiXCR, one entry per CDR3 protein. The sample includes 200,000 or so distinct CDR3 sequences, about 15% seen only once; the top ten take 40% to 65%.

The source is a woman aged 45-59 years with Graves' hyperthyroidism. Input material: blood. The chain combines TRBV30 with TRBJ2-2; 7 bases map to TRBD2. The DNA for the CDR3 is TGTGCCTGGAGTGTCCCCCTAGCTAGCGGAATCCAATCTATAGGCGGGGAGCTGTTTTTT. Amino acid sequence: CAWSVPLASGIQSIGGELFF.